This record concerns one T cell receptor beta chain sequence. The antigen remains unidentified. The data are from a study of PD-1 blockade in classical Hodgkin lymphoma. The study, taken as a whole, reports: Newly diagnosed and completely responding patients shared comparable baseline diversity.

Germline CDR1 is WSHSY and CDR2 is SAAADI. CDR3 length: 14 amino acids. The J segment lost 3 bases and the V segment lost 7 bases, leaving 2 bases of the junction unmatched. The data were produced by immunoSEQ multiplex PCR, yet TCRdb's version contains in-frame clones alone and is incomplete. This sample has about 43,000 clones, with around 66% found just once. Each patient relapsed following autologous stem cell transplantation, and prior brentuximab vedotin exposure differed. The TCR sequence derives from a human donor with classical Hodgkin lymphoma. The rearrangement joins TRBV10-2 to TRBJ2-2; 10 bases fit TRBD2. This sample comprised peripheral blood mononuclear cells (PBMCs), obtained at baseline. The CDR3 nucleotides read TGCGCCAGCACAGGACTAGCGGACACCGGGGAGCTGTTTTTT. Translation: CASTGLADTGELFF.